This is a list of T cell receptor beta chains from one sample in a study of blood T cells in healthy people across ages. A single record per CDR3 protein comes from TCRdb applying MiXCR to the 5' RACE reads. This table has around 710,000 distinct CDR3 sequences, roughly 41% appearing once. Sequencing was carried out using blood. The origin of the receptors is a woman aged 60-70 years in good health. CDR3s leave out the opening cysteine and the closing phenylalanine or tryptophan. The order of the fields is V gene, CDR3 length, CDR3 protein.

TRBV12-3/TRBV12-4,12,ASSLGGRGGELF
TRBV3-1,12,ASSLLRENYGYT
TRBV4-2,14,ASSQDGGQGRHGYT
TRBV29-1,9,SVESYNEQF
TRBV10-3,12,AISVEGKQETQY
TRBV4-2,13,ASSQDGNSQETQY
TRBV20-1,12,SKPAGAAADTQY
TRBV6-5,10,ASSYDPHEQY
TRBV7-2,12,ASRKTGGNEKLF
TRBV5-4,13,ASSRTVTSYNEQF
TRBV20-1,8,SARIYGYT
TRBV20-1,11,SARGSDNQPQH
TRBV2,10,ASRNSGPGQF
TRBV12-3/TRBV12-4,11,ASSVGSGGELF
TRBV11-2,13,ASSLQGRRINEQF
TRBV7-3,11,ASSSGFGEKLF
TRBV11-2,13,ASSLPRGGMDEQY
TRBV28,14,ASNPSAGTGKNIQY
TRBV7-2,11,ASSADRNTEAF
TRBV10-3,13,VISLAGGQSNEQF
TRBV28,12,ASMLQGLVDGYT
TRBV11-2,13,ASSLIGGAPETQY
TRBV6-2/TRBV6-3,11,ASSYVTNYGYT
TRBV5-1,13,ACSPDAGYNQPQH
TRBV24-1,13,ATSDSTGANTEAF
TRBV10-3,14,AISESQRGNYYEQY
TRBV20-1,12,SARIAGPNNEQF
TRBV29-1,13,SVEEVDREGYEQY
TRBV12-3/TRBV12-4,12,ASTPAGNTGELF
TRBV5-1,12,ASSWGAGSNEQF
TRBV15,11,ATSTALTAEAF
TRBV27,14,ASSLSGIPTNEKLF
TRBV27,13,ASIASGGAPDTQY
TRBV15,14,ATSNYFEPEEETQY
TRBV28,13,ASSLTSGSTGTQY
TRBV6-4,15,ASSDGLAGGKQETQF
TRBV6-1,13,ASSERQVFVYGYT
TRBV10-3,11,AISEREVDEQY
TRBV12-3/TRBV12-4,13,ASSLAGGYHNEQF
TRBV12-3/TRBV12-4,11,ASTRTSSYEQY
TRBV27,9,AGRAAETQY
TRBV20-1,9,SAGQNTEAF
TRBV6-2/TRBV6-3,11,ASSYETSYEQY
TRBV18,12,ASSPTGMNTEAF
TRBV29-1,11,SVSTGRGATQY
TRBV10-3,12,AISGGGADTEAF
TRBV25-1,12,ASSNGGDRVGYT
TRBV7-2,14,ASSLHQGVLQDTQY
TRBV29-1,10,SAGQERNIQY
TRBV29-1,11,SVVSPNQETQY